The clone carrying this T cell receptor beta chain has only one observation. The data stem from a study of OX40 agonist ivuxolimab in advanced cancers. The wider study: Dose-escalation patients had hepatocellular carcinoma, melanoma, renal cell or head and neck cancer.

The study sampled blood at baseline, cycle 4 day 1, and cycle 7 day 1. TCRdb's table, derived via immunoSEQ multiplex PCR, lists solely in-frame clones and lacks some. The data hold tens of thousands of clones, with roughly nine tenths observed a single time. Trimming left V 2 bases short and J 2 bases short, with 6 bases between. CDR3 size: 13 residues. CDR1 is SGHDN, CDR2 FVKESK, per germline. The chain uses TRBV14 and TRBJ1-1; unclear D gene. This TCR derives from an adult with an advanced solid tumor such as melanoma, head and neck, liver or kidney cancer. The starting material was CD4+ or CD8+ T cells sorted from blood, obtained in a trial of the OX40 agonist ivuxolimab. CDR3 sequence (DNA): TGTGCCAGCAGCCAACAGGCAAACACTGAAGCTTTCTTT. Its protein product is CASSQQANTEAFF.